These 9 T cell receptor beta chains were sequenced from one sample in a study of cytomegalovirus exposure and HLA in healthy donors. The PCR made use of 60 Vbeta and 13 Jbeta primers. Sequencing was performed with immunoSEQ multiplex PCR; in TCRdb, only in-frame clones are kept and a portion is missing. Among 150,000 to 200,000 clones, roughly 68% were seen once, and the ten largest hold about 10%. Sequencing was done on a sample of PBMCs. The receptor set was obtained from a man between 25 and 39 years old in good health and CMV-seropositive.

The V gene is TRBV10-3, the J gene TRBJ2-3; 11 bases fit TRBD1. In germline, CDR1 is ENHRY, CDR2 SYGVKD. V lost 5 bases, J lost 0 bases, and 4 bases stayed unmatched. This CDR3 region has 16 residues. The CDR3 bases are TGTGCCATCAGTAAAGGACAGGGGGCCAGCACAGATACGCAGTATTTT. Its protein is CAISKGQGASTDTQYF.

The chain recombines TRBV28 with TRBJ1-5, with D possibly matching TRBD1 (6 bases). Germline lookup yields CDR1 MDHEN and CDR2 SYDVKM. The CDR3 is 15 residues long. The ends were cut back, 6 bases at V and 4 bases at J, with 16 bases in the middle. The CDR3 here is CASSSFKGVNQPQHF. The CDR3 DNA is TGTGCCAGCAGCTCATTCAAGGGGGTTAATCAGCCCCAGCATTTT. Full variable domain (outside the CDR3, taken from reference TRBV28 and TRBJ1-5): DVKVTQSSRYLVKRTGEKVFLECVQDMDHENMFWYRQDPGLGLRLIYFSYDVKMKEKGDIPEGYSVSREKKERFSLILESASTNQTSMYLCASSSFKGVNQPQHFGDGTRLSIL.

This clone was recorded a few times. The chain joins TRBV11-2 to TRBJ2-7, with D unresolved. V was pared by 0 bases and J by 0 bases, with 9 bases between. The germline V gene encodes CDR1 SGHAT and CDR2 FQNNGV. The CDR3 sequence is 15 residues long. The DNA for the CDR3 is TGTGCCAGCAGCTTAGACCCAGGAAACTCCTACGAGCAGTACTTC. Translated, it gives CASSLDPGNSYEQYF.

The CDR3 loop reads CASRETGTLAKNIQYF. In DNA form, the CDR3 reads TGTGCCAGTAGAGAGACAGGGACGCTAGCCAAAAACATTCAGTACTTC. The chain uses TRBV19 and TRBJ2-4, with 7 nucleotides matching TRBD1. V trimming: 6 bases; J trimming: 0 bases; junction bases outside the gene matches: 8. The CDR3 loop spans 16 amino acids. Germline CDR1 is LNHDA and CDR2 is SQIVND (reference sequence).

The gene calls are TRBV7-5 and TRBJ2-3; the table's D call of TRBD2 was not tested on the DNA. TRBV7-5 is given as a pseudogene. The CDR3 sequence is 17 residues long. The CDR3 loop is CVRSLRMRKNSTDTQYF. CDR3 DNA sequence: TGTGTCAGAAGCTTAAGAATGCGGAAGAATAGCACAGATACGCAGTATTTT.

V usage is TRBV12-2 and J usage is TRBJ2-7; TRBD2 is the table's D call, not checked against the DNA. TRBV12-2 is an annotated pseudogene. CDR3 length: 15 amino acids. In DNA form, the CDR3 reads TGTGCAAGTCGCCCGGAGCGGGAGGGTCCCTACGAGCAGTACTTC. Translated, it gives CASRPEREGPYEQYF.

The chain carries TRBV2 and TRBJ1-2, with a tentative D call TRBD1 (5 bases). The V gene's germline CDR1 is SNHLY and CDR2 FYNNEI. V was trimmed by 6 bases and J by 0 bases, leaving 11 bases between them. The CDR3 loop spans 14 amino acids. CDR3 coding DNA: TGTGCCAGCAGGCTGACAGCGACTAACTATGGCTACACCTTC. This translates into CASRLTATNYGYTF.

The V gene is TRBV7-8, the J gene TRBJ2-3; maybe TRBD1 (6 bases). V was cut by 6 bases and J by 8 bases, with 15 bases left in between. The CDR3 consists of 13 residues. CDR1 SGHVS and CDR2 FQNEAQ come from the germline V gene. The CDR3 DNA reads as TGTGCCAGCAGTAGTAGGGAACAGGGTACGCAGTATTTT. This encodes CASSSREQGTQYF.

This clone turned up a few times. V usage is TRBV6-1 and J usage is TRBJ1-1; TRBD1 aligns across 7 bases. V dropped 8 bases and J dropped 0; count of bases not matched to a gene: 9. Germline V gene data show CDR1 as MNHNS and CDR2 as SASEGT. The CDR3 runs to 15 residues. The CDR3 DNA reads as TGTGCCAGCTGCGTTTCGACAGGGATGAACACTGAAGCTTTCTTT. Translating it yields CASCVSTGMNTEAFF.